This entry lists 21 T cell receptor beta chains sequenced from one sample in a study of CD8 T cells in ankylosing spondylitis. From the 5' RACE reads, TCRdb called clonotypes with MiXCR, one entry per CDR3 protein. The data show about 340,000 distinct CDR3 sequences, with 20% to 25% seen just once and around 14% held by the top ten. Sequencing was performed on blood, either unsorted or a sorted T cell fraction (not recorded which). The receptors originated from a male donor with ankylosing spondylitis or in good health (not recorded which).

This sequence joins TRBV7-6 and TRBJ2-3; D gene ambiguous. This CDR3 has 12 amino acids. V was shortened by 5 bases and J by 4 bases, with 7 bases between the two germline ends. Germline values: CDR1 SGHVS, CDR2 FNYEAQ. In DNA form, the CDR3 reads TGTGCCAGCAGCCACTATTCAGATACGCAGTATTTT. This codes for CASSHYSDTQYF.

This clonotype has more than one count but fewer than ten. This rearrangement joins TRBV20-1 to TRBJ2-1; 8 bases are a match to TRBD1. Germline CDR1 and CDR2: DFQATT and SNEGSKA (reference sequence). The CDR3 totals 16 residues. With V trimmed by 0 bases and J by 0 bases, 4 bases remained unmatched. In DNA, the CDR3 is TGCAGTGCTAGAGATCCCCAGGGGGCCTCCTACAATGAGCAGTTCTTC. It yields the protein CSARDPQGASYNEQFF.

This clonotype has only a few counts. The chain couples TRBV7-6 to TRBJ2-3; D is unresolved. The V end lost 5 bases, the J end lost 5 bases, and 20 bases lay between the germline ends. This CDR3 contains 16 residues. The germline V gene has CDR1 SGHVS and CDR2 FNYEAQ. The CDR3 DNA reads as TGTGCCAGCAGCCAGCCTCTTCTAGGGTGGGGAGATACGCAGTATTTT. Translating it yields CASSQPLLGWGDTQYF.

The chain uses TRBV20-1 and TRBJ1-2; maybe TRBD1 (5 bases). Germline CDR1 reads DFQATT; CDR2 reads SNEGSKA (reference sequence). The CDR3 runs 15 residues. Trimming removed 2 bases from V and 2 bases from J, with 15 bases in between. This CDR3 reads CSARTWDGENYGYTF. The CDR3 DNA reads TGCAGTGCTAGAACCTGGGACGGGGAAAACTATGGCTACACCTTC.

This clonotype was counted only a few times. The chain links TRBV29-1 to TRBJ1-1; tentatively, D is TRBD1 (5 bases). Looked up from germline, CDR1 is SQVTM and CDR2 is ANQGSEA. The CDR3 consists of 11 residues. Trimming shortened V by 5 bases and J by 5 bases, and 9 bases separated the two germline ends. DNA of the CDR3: TGCAGCGTTCCGCAGGGTACTGAAGCTTTCTTT. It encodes CSVPQGTEAFF.

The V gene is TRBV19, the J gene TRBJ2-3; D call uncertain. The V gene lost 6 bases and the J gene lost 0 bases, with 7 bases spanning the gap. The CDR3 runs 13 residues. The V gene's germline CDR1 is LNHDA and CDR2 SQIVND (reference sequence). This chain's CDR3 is CASRQPSTDTQYF. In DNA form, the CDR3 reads TGTGCCAGTAGACAACCTAGCACAGATACGCAGTATTTT.

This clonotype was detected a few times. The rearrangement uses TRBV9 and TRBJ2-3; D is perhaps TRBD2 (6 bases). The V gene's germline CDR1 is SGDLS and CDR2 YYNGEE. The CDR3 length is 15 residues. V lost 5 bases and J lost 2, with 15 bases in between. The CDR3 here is CASSIGGADTDTQYF. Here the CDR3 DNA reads TGTGCCAGCAGTATCGGCGGGGCTGACACAGATACGCAGTATTTT.

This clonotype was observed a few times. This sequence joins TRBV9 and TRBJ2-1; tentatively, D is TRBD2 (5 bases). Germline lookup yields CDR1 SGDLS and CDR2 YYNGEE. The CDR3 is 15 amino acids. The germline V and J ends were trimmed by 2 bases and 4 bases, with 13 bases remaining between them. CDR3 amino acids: CASSVEGQEYNEQFF. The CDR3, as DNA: TGTGCCAGCAGCGTCGAGGGCCAGGAGTACAATGAGCAGTTCTTC.

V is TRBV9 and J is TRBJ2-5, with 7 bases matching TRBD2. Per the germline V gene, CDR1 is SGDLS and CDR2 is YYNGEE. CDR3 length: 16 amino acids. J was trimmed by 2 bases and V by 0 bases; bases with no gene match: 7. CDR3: CASSVAQSGAQETQYF. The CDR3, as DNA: TGTGCCAGCAGCGTAGCCCAGAGCGGGGCTCAAGAGACCCAGTACTTC. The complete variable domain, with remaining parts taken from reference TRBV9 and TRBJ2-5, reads DSGVTQTPKHLITATGQRVTLRCSPRSGDLSVYWYQQSLDQGLQFLIQYYNGEERAKGNILERFSAQQFPDLHSELNLSSLELGDSALYFCASSVAQSGAQETQYFGPGTRLLVL.

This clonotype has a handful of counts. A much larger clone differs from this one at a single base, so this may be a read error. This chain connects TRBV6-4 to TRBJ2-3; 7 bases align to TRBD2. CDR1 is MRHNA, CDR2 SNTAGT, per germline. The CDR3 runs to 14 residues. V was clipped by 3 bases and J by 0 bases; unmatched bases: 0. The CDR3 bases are TGTGCCAGCAGTGAGCGGGGGAGCACAGATACGCAGTATTTT. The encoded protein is CASSERGSTDTQYF.

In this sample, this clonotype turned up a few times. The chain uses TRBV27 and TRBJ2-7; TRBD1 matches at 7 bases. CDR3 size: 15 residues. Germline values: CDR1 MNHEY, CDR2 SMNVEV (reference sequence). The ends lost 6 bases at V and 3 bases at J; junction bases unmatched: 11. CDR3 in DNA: TGTGCCAGCAGCGCTACTGCTTACAGGGGCTACGAGCAGTACTTC. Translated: CASSATAYRGYEQYF.

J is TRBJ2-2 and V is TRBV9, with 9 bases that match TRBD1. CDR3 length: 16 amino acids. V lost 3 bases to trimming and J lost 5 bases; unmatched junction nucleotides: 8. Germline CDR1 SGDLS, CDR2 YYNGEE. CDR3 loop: CASSALGTGTTGELFF. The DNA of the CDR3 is TGTGCCAGCAGCGCGCTGGGGACAGGGACAACCGGGGAGCTGTTTTTT.

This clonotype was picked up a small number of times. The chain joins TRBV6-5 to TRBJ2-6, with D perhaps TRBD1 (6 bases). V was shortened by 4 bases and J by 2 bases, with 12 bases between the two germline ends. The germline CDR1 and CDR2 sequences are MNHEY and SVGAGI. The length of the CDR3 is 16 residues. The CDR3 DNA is TGTGCCAGCAGTTCCACAGGGCATGCTGGGGCCAACGTCCTGACTTTC. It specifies CASSSTGHAGANVLTF.

DNA for the CDR3: TGTGCCATCAGTGAGGGGTCAAGGGTCTTGCCTGAGCAGTTCTTC. Its protein is CAISEGSRVLPEQFF. The rearrangement joins TRBV10-3 to TRBJ2-1; D is uncertain. Germline assignment: CDR1 ENHRY and CDR2 SYGVKD. V was pared by 2 bases and J by 9 bases, with 17 bases between. The CDR3 consists of 15 residues.

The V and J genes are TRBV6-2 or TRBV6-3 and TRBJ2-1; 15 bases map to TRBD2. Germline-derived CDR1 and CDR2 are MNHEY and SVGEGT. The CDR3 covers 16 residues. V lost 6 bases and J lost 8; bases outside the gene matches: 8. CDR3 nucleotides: TGTGCCAGCAGCGGACTAGCGGGGGGGCCGGTGGATGAGCAGTTCTTC. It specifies CASSGLAGGPVDEQFF.

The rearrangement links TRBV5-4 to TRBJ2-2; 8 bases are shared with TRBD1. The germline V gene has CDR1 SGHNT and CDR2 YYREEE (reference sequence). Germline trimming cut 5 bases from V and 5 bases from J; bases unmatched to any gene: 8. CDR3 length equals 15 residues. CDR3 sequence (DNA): TGTGCCAGCAGTGGGACAGGAAGTAAGACCGGGGAGCTGTTTTTT. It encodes CASSGTGSKTGELFF. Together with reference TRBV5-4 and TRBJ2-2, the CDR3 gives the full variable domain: ETGVTQSPTHLIKTRGQQVTLRCSSQSGHNTVSWYQQALGQGPQFIFQYYREEENGRGNFPPRFSGLQFPNYSSELNVNALELDDSALYLCASSGTGSKTGELFFGEGSRLTVL.

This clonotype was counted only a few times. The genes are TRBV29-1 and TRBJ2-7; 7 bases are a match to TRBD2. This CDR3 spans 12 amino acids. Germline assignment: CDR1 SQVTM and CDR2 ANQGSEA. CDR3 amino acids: CSGEGPNDEQYF. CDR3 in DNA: TGCAGTGGGGAGGGGCCCAACGACGAGCAGTACTTC.

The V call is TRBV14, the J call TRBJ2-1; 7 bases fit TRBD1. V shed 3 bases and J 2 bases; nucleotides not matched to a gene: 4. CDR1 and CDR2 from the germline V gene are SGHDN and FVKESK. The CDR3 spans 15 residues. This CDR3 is CASSHRDRTYNEQFF. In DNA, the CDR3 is TGTGCCAGCAGCCACCGGGACAGAACCTACAATGAGCAGTTCTTC.

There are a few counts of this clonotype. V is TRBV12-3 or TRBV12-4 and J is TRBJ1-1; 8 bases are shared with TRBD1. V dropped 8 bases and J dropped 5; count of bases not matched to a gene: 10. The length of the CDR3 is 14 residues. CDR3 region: CASGSGTGETEAFF. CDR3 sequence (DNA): TGTGCCAGCGGCAGCGGGACAGGAGAAACTGAAGCTTTCTTT.

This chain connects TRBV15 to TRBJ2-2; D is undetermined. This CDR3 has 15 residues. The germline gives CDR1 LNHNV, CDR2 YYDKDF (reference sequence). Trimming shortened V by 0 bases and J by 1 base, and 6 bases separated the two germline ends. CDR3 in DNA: TGTGCCACCAGCAGAGATAAACAGAACACCGGGGAGCTGTTTTTT. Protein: CATSRDKQNTGELFF.

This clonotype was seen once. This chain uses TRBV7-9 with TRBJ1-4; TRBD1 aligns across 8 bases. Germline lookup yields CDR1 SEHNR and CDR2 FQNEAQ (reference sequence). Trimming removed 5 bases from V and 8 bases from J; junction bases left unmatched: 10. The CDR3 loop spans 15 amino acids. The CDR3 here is CASSRQGSGVEKLFF. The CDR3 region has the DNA TGTGCCAGCAGCCGACAGGGGTCGGGGGTCGAAAAACTGTTTTTT.